This TCR beta chain emerged from a study of blood T cells in healthy people across ages. This clonotype has only a few counts. Its antigen is unknown. Germline CDR1 DFQATT, CDR2 SNEGSKA (reference sequence). Trimming removed 3 bases from V and 3 bases from J; junction bases left unmatched: 6. The CDR3 totals 14 residues. The authors ran a second PCR of about 6 to 11 cycles using a sample-barcoded 5' primer and a J-beta primer mix. TCRdb ran MiXCR on the 5' RACE reads and lists one entry per CDR3 protein. The top ten hold about a quarter of the sample, which has 780,000 or so distinct CDR3 sequences, just over 55% seen once. Study observations and caveats: Comparison with aged donors showed that long-lived donors had more naive CD4+ cells and higher diversity. PBMCs left unsorted prevented a conclusive naive versus antigen-experienced comparison.

The chain links TRBV20-1 to TRBJ2-7, with 9 positions matching TRBD1. This receptor was obtained from a man aged 35 to 55 in good health. The sequenced sample consisted of blood. Here the CDR3 reads CSASAGTGYYEQYF. The CDR3 coding sequence is TGCAGTGCTAGTGCCGGGACAGGGTACTACGAGCAGTACTTC.